Listed here is a single TCR beta chain. The entry originates in a study of blood T cells in healthy people across ages. Study-wide context: About one barcoded beta molecule per two T cells came from capture by template switching.

The authors ran a second PCR of roughly 6 to 11 cycles using a sample-barcoded 5' primer and a J-beta primer mix. A single record per CDR3 protein comes from TCRdb applying MiXCR to the 5' RACE reads. This sample has 700,000 to 950,000 distinct CDR3 sequences, with roughly 64% found just once. The CDR3 runs to 13 residues. Germline CDR1 SNHLY, CDR2 FYNNEI. J gave up 15 bases and V 8 bases, and 15 bases lay outside the gene matches. The sample consisted of blood. The clonotype was recovered from a man aged 25-45 years in good health. The chain has TRBV2 and TRBJ2-1; 8 bases map to TRBD2. In nucleotides, the CDR3 is TGTGCCAGCGGGCCGGAGGGACTAGAGATCCGGTTCTTC. This translates into CASGPEGLEIRFF.